This T cell receptor (beta chain) is from a study of blood T cell repertoires in COVID-19. Cohort 3 recovery required two negative PCRs, clearance, or symptom resolution. V shed 9 bases, J shed 6 bases, and the junction held 11 bases outside the gene matches. Germline V gives CDR1 LNHDA, CDR2 SQIVND (reference sequence). The CDR3 extends over 14 amino acids. Using immunoSEQ multiplex PCR, the repertoire was profiled, and TCRdb retains in-frame clones only, with some absent. This sample yields 300,000 to 350,000 clones, of which 70% to 90% are seen a single time; around 2.1% belongs to the top ten. This sequence originates from a man younger than 45 who had recovered from COVID-19. The rearrangement links TRBV19 to TRBJ2-5; TRBD1 aligns across 9 bases. The sample was PBMCs or T cells enriched from blood (not recorded which). The chain's CDR3 is CASNTPGQGKTQYF. As DNA, the CDR3 is TGTGCCAGCAACACACCGGGACAGGGAAAGACCCAGTACTTC.